This T cell receptor (beta chain) comes out of a study of CD4 T cells in relation to SARS-CoV-2 and coronaviruses (dated by TCRdb to the early 2020s). Notes on the research overall: In the ViraFEST assay, PBMCs were cultured with antigen for nine to ten days, after which TCR beta CDR3s were sequenced to identify clonal expansions specific to the antigen. The Adaptive Biotechnologies TCR-sequencing kit was used for samples from a few pre-COVID donors and for the naive versus memory experiments, whereas the other data were Illumina-based. At the level of individual TCR clonotypes, the study measured memory CD4+ T cell crossreactivity between SARS-CoV-2 spike protein and common cold coronavirus spike proteins. The negative reference condition was either a culture with an HIV-1 Nef peptide pool or a culture with no peptide. Expansion assays from other donors in the study were sequenced with a different, Illumina-based TCR-beta assay. HLA restriction was mapped for shared crossreactive spike epitopes using patient-derived lymphoblastoid cell lines.

The investigation overall reported the following: The study was constrained by small numbers of patients and of tested TCRs. Because no donor provided both pre-pandemic and post-infection samples, tracing the source of pre-existing responses was limited. Crossreactive clones showed significantly weaker SARS-CoV-2-driven expansion than monoreactive clones, consistent with antigenic imprinting. Roughly 65% of donors had memory CD4+ clonotypes that crossrecognized SARS-CoV-2 and at least one common cold coronavirus spike. Crossreactivity analysis centred on spike protein, so crossreactivity against other viral proteins was not assessed.

The library was built by means of the immunoSEQ multiplex PCR assay. The published analysis was carried out like this. During preprocessing, nonproductive sequences were discarded, as were any CDR3s that did not begin with C, did not end with F or W, or were shorter than 7 amino acids. The MANAFEST web app identified antigen-specific clonotypes based on expansion compared with the reference and other culture wells. A clone counted as positive if significantly expanded in 2 of 3 replicate wells versus the reference culture at FDR below 0.05. To be called positive, a clone also had to show significant expansion compared with every other tandem well and an odds ratio greater than 5. CDR3 homology was quantified as pairwise Levenshtein distance, calculated with the stringdist R package after three terminal residues were trimmed from each end. This is the immuneACCESS table as TCRdb keeps it, with only in-frame sequences that have V and J called. A part of the clones is gone; compared with another copy, unresolved V genes explain less than half, and the rest is unexplained. From that table come the V and J calls and clone size; the DNA was used to work out D and trimming. This sample lists under 20,000 clones; around 80% were detected once. The top ten hold 19% of the sample.

Comments on this clone: The antigen it recognizes is unknown. No much larger clone exists at a distance of one base, and base qualities are not known.

CD4+ T cells from unexposed donors were collected before the COVID-19 pandemic (2011-2018). After more than nine days of culture, CD4+ T cells were isolated with the EasySep CD4+ T cell isolation kit. As cell numbers permitted, CD4+ T cells from unexposed donors were tested for reactivity to SARS-CoV-2 S and N and to four common cold coronavirus spike pools. Around 1.9 million PBMCs per well were cultured in IMDM with about 5.5% human AB serum and 7.5 to 10 IU/ml IL-2. Half of the culture medium was replaced with fresh IL-2-containing medium on days 3 and 7. In general, every peptide culture condition was set up in three replicate wells. Leukapheresis product for the unexposed donors was bought commercially. Ficoll-Paque PLUS gradient centrifugation was used to isolate PBMCs from leukapheresis product or whole blood. PBMCs were either cryopreserved at -140°C or used fresh in the expansion assay. The QIAamp Micro DNA Kit was used to extract genomic DNA from the CD4+ T cells.

The receptor was derived from a human donor in good health. Sequenced: CD4+ T cells from PBMCs, cultured in vitro.

The CDR3 loop reads CASSQDGVRNTEAFF. The DNA sequence reads TGTGCCAGCAGCCAAGATGGGGTCAGAAACACTGAAGCTTTCTTT. The V gene is TRBV3-1 (or the pseudogene TRBV3-2) and the J gene is TRBJ1-1; no D gene can be assigned with confidence. From the cysteine up to the phenylalanine, the CDR3 has a length of 15 residues. Only the CDR3 part of the read is kept: 45 bases, read in frame from the first base. CDR1 and CDR2, per the germline V gene (reference sequence), are LGHDT and YNNKEL. The germline ends are 10 bases apart after V is trimmed by 0 bases and J by 2 bases.